This T cell receptor beta chain was observed in a study of blood T cell repertoires in COVID-19. Study at large: Spain, Italy and the United States supplied samples that represented acute and convalescent COVID-19.

Original methodology: Estimation of nucleated cell counts was performed using reference gene primer amplification. Data came from immunoSEQ multiplex PCR; TCRdb stores just in-frame clones and leaves some out. That table is the source of V, J and clone size, and D and trimming were worked out from the DNA. The sample includes roughly 130,000 clones, about 80% seen only once; the top ten take less than 20%. The CDR3 is made up of 13 amino acids. Trimming left V 3 bases short and J 5 bases short, with 11 bases between. Germline V gene lookup returns CDR1 SGHRS and CDR2 YFSETQ. The V call is TRBV5-1, the J call TRBJ1-2; D might be TRBD1 (6 bases). The TCR comes from a woman in her forties or fifties with acute or convalescent COVID-19. Sequencing was done on a sample of peripheral blood. CDR3 sequence: CASSSQGGYGYTF. CDR3 DNA sequence: TGCGCCAGCAGCTCCCAAGGGGGATATGGCTACACCTTC.